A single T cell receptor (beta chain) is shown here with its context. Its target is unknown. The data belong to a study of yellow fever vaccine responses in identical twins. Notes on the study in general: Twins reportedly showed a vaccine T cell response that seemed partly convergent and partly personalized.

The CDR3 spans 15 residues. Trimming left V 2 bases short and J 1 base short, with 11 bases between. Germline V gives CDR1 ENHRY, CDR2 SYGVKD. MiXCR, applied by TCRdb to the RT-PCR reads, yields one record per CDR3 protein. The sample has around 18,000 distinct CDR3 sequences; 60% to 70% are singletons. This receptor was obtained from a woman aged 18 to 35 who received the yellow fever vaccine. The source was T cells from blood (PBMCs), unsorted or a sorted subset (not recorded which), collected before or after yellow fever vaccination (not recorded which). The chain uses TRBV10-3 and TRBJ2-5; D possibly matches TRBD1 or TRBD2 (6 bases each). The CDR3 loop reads CAISERGPIQETQYF. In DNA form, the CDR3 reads TGTGCCATCAGTGAGCGGGGGCCTATCCAAGAGACCCAGTACTTC.